This T cell receptor beta chain was retrieved from a study of T cell responses to AZD1222 COVID-19 vaccine. Findings and caveats of the study: The sample set comprised mostly white British donors with more females, and clonal diversity was possibly underestimated. Epitopes outside B.1.351 and B.1.1.7 mutated regions reportedly drew nearly half of spike TCRs. Only a handful of AZD1222 recipients, six or seven in all, had baseline seropositivity.

Profiling relied on immunoSEQ multiplex PCR, and the TCRdb table lists in-frame clones only, not all of them. The table has about 67,000 clones, roughly 80% seen once; the top ten hold about 6.5%. The CDR3 sequence is 16 residues long. CDR1 is WNHNN and CDR2 is SYGVQD in the germline V gene (reference sequence). This clone was observed a handful of times. Its antigen remains unknown. Mismatch with germline at one junction end may stem from a read error. The TCR comes from an adult who received the AZD1222 COVID-19 vaccine. The material was peripheral blood, obtained 28 days after the second AZD1222 dose. The rearrangement uses TRBV10-1 and TRBJ2-7; 11 nucleotides match TRBD2. The CDR3 region has the DNA TGCGCCAGCAGTGAAGGGGGACTAGCGGAGAGGTACGGGCAGTACTTC. It specifies CASSEGGLAERYGQYF.